This T cell receptor (beta chain) is drawn from a study of blood T cell repertoires in COVID-19. Study-level information: Cohort 3 recovered donors had two negative PCRs, clearance, or symptom resolution. T cells, B-cell-depleted T cells, or PBMCs supplied cDNA or gDNA.

Some clones are missing from TCRdb's copy, which holds only in-frame ones; the method was immunoSEQ multiplex PCR. The table lists 330,000 or so clones, about 89% of them singletons. The CDR3 covers 15 residues. Germline CDR1 reads SGHRS; CDR2 reads YFSETQ. The V gene end was trimmed by 6 bases and the J gene end by 0 bases; junction bases not matched to a gene: 7. This clone has a single count. This sequence joins TRBV5-1 and TRBJ2-3; 7 bases agree with TRBD1. The clonotype originates from a man between 35 and 55 years old in a cohort exposed to, infected with or recovered from COVID-19 (not recorded which). Sequencing used PBMCs or T cells enriched from blood (not recorded which). CDR3 DNA sequence: TGCGCCAGCACCACAGGGGTACCTAGCACAGATACGCAGTATTTT. Translated, it gives CASTTGVPSTDTQYF.